This passage covers 15 T cell receptor beta chains from one sample sequenced in a study of cytomegalovirus exposure and HLA in healthy donors. Amplification used 60 Vbeta primers and 13 Jbeta primers. Clones were read by immunoSEQ multiplex PCR, and TCRdb kept only the in-frame ones, dropping some. This table holds some 140,000 clones, about 69% found once. What was sequenced was PBMCs. These receptors all stem from a man aged 25 to 40 in good health and CMV-seronegative.

This sequence joins TRBV5-1 and TRBJ2-1, with TRBD2 matching 15 bases. V gave up 6 bases and J gave up 5 bases; unmatched junction bases: 3. Germline CDR1 and CDR2: SGHRS and YFSETQ. The length of the CDR3 is 15 residues. Here the CDR3 DNA reads TGCGCCAGCAAGGGGACTAGCGGGGGGAACAATGAGCAGTTCTTC. It is translated as CASKGTSGGNNEQFF.

This clone was counted between two and nine times. This chain uses TRBV29-1 with TRBJ2-3; D perhaps matches TRBD2 (5 bases). Germline CDR1 SQVTM, CDR2 ANQGSEA. Trimming left V 7 bases short and J 8 bases short, with 19 bases between. The CDR3 is 13 amino acids. The CDR3 loop is CSAILGLAFTQYF. CDR3 coding DNA: TGCAGCGCGATCCTGGGCCTAGCTTTTACGCAGTATTTT.

The gene calls are TRBV9 and TRBJ2-2; a weak D match, TRBD2 (6 bases). V lost 7 bases and J lost 7, with 20 bases in between. The CDR3 sequence is 15 residues long. CDR1 is SGDLS and CDR2 is YYNGEE in the germline V gene. The CDR3 protein is CASQPPGLMNGELFF. CDR3 bases: TGTGCCAGCCAACCTCCGGGACTTATGAACGGGGAGCTGTTTTTT.

This chain joins TRBV18 and TRBJ1-2; tentatively, D is TRBD1 (5 bases). Germline loops: CDR1 KGHSH, CDR2 LQKENI. This CDR3 has 14 amino acids. V lost 0 bases and J lost 2, with 7 bases in between. The CDR3 loop is CASSPPEGNYGYTF. The CDR3 DNA reads as TGTGCCAGCTCACCACCGGAGGGGAACTATGGCTACACCTTC.

The genes are TRBV4-1 and TRBJ2-7, with 7 bases fitting TRBD1. This CDR3 is built from 17 residues. Germline-derived CDR1 and CDR2 are MGHRA and YSYEKL. V lost 1 base, J lost 1 base, and 10 bases stayed unmatched. The CDR3 spells CASSQARQGLTSYEQYF. The CDR3, as DNA: TGCGCCAGCAGCCAAGCCCGACAGGGCCTCACTTCCTACGAGCAGTACTTC.

Comments on this clone: Here the CDR3 omits its conserved ending phenylalanine or tryptophan, so a read error is the likely source. The V and J genes are TRBV4-1 and TRBJ1-2; TRBD1 aligns across 7 bases. Germline trimming cut 1 base from V and 4 bases from J; bases unmatched to any gene: 9. CDR3 length: 16 residues. CDR1 and CDR2 from the germline V gene are MGHRA and YSYEKL. The CDR3 is CASSQGRRQGGYGYTV. Written as DNA, the CDR3 is TGCGCCAGCAGCCAAGGTAGACGACAGGGCGGCTATGGCTACACCGTC.

The genes are TRBV4-3 and TRBJ2-2; 8 bases match TRBD1. In germline, CDR1 is LGHNA, CDR2 YSLEER. There are 16 residues in the CDR3. V shed 0 bases, J shed 4 bases, and the junction held 4 bases outside the gene matches. CDR3 sequence reads: CASSQDLQGGTGELFF. The CDR3 bases are TGCGCCAGCAGCCAAGACTTACAGGGGGGCACCGGGGAGCTGTTTTTT.

The rearrangement joins TRBV2 to TRBJ2-2, with 13 bases identical to TRBD2. This CDR3 contains 17 residues. J gave up 7 bases and V 4 bases, and 9 bases lay outside the gene matches. Germline-derived CDR1 and CDR2 are SNHLY and FYNNEI. The CDR3 DNA follows: TGTGCCAGCAGTGTCGGGACTAGCGGGGTGTCGGTCGGGGAGCTGTTTTTT. It codes for CASSVGTSGVSVGELFF. The full variable domain, completed using reference TRBV2 and TRBJ2-2, is EPEVTQTPSHQVTQMGQEVILRCVPISNHLYFYWYRQILGQKVEFLVSFYNNEISEKSEIFDDQFSVERPDGSNFTLKIRSTKLEDSAMYFCASSVGTSGVSVGELFFGEGSRLTVL.

The V call is TRBV19, the J call TRBJ1-1; D ambiguous. The CDR3 is made up of 15 amino acids. CDR1 and CDR2 from the germline V gene are LNHDA and SQIVND (reference sequence). V gave up 3 bases and J gave up 0 bases, with 11 bases separating them. CDR3 in DNA: TGTGCCAGTAGTATGAGCAGCCGGGTGAACACTGAAGCTTTCTTT. Encoded protein: CASSMSSRVNTEAFF.

V and J are TRBV5-1 and TRBJ2-1; 8 bases are shared with TRBD1. Trimming removed 5 bases from V and 10 bases from J; junction bases left unmatched: 14. CDR1 is SGHRS and CDR2 is YFSETQ in the germline V gene. The CDR3 is made up of 15 amino acids. The CDR3 region has the DNA TGCGCCAGCAGTCCTAACCCGGGACAGGTTTTGGAGCAGTTCTTC. It specifies CASSPNPGQVLEQFF. Full variable domain (missing parts from reference TRBV5-1 and TRBJ2-1): KAGVTQTPRYLIKTRGQQVTLSCSPISGHRSVSWYQQTPGQGLQFLFEYFSETQRNKGNFPGRFSGRQFSNSRSEMNVSTLELGDSALYLCASSPNPGQVLEQFFGPGTRLTVL.

In this sample, this clone turned up a few times. CDR3 nucleotides: TGTGCCACCAGCAGAGGGAGTCAGCCCCAGCATTTT. It translates to CATSRGSQPQHF. The chain recombines TRBV15 with TRBJ1-5; D call uncertain. Germline loops: CDR1 LNHNV, CDR2 YYDKDF (reference sequence). There are 12 residues in the CDR3. Trimming left V 1 base short and J 6 bases short, with 4 bases between.

This CDR3 reads CASSVAGEETGELFF. The CDR3 coding sequence is TGTGCCAGCAGTGTAGCGGGAGAGGAAACCGGGGAGCTGTTTTTT. The V and J genes are TRBV28 and TRBJ2-2; TRBD2 aligns across 9 bases. CDR1 and CDR2 (germline): MDHEN, SYDVKM. The CDR3 covers 15 residues. J gave up 5 bases and V 5 bases, and 6 bases lay outside the gene matches.

This clone was seen more than once but under ten times. This sequence joins TRBV28 and TRBJ2-5, with 11 nucleotides matching TRBD2. Germline lookup yields CDR1 MDHEN and CDR2 SYDVKM. This CDR3 has 14 residues. The J segment lost 5 bases and the V segment lost 6 bases, leaving 5 bases of the junction unmatched. The CDR3 nucleotides read TGTGCCAGCAGCCTGACTAGCGGGGTTGAGACCCAGTACTTC. Translated, it gives CASSLTSGVETQYF.

The chain uses TRBV4-2 and TRBJ2-1, with 9 bases fitting TRBD2. CDR3 size: 16 residues. V lost 4 bases, J lost 7 bases, and 11 bases stayed unmatched. CDR1 is LGHNA, CDR2 YNFKEQ, per germline. The CDR3 loop reads CASSPSVAGVDNEQFF. In DNA, the CDR3 is TGTGCCAGCAGCCCTAGCGTAGCGGGAGTGGATAATGAGCAGTTCTTC.

V and J are TRBV5-6 and TRBJ1-2, with D possibly matching TRBD1 (5 bases). The CDR3 is 14 residues long. The V end lost 0 bases, the J end lost 4 bases, and 10 bases lay between the germline ends. CDR1 and CDR2 from the germline V gene are SGHDT and YYEEEE. As DNA, the CDR3 is TGTGCCAGCAGCTTGGAGGGGCGAGTCTATGGCTACACCTTC. Amino acid sequence: CASSLEGRVYGYTF.